This TCR beta chain is drawn from a study of shared clonotypes between healthy human individuals. As processed by the authors: ImmunoSEQ junction-only sequences lacked quality scores, so their filtering differed. Profiling relied on immunoSEQ multiplex PCR, and the TCRdb table lists in-frame clones only, not all of them. V and J calls plus clone size are reproduced from that table; the DNA served to infer D and trimming. The sample has roughly 680,000 clones; 72% are singletons. The germline CDR1 and CDR2 sequences are MDHEN and SYDVKM. Trimming left V 8 bases short and J 1 base short, with 8 bases between. The CDR3 is 12 amino acids.

Sequenced: memory CD4+ T cells sorted from blood. The subset is: CD45RA-negative fraction. This chain links TRBV28 with TRBJ1-2, with a tentative D call TRBD1 (5 bases). The sequence derives from a woman aged 25 to 39 in good health. CDR3 nucleotide sequence: TGTGCCAGCCGGGACGTTAACTATGGCTACACCTTC. As protein: CASRDVNYGYTF.